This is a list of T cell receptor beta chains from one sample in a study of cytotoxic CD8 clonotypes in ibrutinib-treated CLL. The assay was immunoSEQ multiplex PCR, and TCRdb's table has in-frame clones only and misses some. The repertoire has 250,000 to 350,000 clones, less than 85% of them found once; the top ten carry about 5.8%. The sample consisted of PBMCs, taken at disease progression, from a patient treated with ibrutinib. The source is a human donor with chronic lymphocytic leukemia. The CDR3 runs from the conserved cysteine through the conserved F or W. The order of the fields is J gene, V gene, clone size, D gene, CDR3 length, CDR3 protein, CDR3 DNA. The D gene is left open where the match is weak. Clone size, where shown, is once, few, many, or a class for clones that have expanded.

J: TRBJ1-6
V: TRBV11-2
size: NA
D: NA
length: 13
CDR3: CASSPGGKSPLHF
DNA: TGTGCCAGCAGCCCGGGAGGGAAATCACCCCTCCACTTT

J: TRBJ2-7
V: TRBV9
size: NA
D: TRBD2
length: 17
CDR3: CASSVGLAGGWDHEQYF
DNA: TGTGCCAGCAGCGTAGGACTAGCGGGAGGATGGGACCACGAGCAGTACTTC

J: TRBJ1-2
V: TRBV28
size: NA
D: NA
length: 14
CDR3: CASSFGGLVYGYTF
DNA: TGTGCCAGCAGTTTCGGGGGGCTAGTCTATGGCTACACCTTC

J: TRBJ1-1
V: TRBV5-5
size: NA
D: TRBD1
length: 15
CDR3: CASSRTGVRTTEAFF
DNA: TGTGCCAGCAGCCGCACAGGGGTAAGGACCACTGAAGCTTTCTTT

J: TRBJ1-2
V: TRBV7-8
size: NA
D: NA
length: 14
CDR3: CASSQIRAGFGYTF
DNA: TGTGCCAGCAGTCAAATCCGGGCAGGTTTCGGCTACACCTTC

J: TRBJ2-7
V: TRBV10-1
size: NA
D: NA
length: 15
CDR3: CASSDLGGPLREQYF
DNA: TGCGCCAGCAGTGACCTCGGGGGGCCTCTCCGTGAGCAGTACTTC

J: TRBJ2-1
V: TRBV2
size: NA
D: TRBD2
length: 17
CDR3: CASSDGQLAGVYNEQFF
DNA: TGTGCCAGCAGTGACGGACAGCTAGCGGGGGTGTACAATGAGCAGTTCTTC

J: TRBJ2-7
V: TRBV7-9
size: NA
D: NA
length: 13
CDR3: CASSFDSHYEQYF
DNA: TGTGCCAGCAGCTTCGATTCTCACTACGAGCAGTACTTC

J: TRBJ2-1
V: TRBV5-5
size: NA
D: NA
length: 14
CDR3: CASSSLGGVGEQFF
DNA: TGTGCCAGCAGCAGCTTGGGCGGGGTTGGTGAGCAGTTCTTC

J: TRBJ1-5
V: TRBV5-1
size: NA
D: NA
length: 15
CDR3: CASSLAWGPNQPQHF
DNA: TGCGCCAGCAGCTTGGCCTGGGGGCCCAATCAGCCCCAGCATTTT

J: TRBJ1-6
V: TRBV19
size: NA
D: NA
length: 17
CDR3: CASSEWGGYEGNSPLHF
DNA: TGTGCCAGTTCCGAGTGGGGGGGCTATGAGGGAAATTCACCCCTCCACTTT

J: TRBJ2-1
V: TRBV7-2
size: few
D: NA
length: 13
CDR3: CASSSPGVREQFF
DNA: TGTGCCAGCAGCTCCCCGGGAGTTCGTGAGCAGTTCTTC

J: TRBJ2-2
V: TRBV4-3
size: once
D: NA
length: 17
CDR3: CASSQVLSLGNTGELFF
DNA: TGCGCCAGCAGCCAAGTTCTCTCGCTGGGCAACACCGGGGAGCTGTTTTTT

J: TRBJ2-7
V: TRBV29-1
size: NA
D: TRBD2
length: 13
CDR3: CSVSLAGGYEQYF
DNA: TGCAGCGTTTCACTGGCGGGAGGTTACGAGCAGTACTTC

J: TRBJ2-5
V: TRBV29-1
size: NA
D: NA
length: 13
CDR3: CSVDTGEGVTQYF
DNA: TGCAGCGTTGACACAGGGGAGGGTGTGACCCAGTACTTC

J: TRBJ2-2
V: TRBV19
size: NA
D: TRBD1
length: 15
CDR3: CASSTTGMAAGELFF
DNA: TGTGCCAGTAGTACGACAGGGATGGCCGCCGGGGAGCTGTTTTTT

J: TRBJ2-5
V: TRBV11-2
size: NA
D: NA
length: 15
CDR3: CASSFTDSVRETQYF
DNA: TGTGCCAGCAGCTTTACGGACAGCGTCCGGGAGACCCAGTACTTC

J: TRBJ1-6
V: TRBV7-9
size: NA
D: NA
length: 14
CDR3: CASSSTDHNSPLHF
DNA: TGTGCCAGCAGCTCGACGGATCATAATTCACCCCTCCACTTT